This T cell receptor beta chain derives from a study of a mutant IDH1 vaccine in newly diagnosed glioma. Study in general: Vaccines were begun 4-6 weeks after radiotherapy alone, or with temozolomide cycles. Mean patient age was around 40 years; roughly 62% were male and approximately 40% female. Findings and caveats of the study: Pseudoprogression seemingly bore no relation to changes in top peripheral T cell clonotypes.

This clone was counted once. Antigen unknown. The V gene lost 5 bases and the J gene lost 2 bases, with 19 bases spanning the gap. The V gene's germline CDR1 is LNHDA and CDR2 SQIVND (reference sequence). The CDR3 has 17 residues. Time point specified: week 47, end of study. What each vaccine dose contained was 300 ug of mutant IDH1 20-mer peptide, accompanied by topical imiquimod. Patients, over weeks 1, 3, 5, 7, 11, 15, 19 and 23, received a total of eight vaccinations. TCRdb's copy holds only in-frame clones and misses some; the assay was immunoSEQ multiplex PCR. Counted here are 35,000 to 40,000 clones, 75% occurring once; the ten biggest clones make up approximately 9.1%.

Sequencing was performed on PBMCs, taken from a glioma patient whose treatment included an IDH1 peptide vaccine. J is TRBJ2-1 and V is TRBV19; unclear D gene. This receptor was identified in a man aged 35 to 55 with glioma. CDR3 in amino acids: CASSPLPDTHPYNEQFF. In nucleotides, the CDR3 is TGTGCCAGTAGTCCCCTACCCGACACGCACCCCTACAATGAGCAGTTCTTC.